These 31 T cell receptor beta chains were all obtained from the same sample, sequenced in a study of cytomegalovirus exposure and HLA in healthy donors. The PCR employed 60 Vbeta primers together with 13 Jbeta primers. Sequencing was performed with immunoSEQ multiplex PCR; in TCRdb, only in-frame clones are kept and a portion is missing. Here the sample spans about 150,000 clones, roughly 66% being singletons. The sequenced sample consisted of PBMCs. These receptors all stem from a woman in her late teens or twenties in good health and CMV-seronegative.

The chain recombines TRBV7-6 with TRBJ2-5, with TRBD1 matching over 11 bases. Germline CDR1 and CDR2: SGHVS and FNYEAQ. V lost 4 bases to trimming and J lost 3 bases; unmatched junction nucleotides: 4. The CDR3 loop spans 15 amino acids. The CDR3 sequence: CASSWTGGAEETQYF. In DNA, the CDR3 is TGTGCCAGCAGCTGGACAGGGGGCGCCGAAGAGACCCAGTACTTC. Filled out from reference TRBV7-6 and TRBJ2-5, the complete variable domain reads GAGVSQSPRYKVTKRGQDVALRCDPISGHVSLYWYRQALGQGPEFLTYFNYEAQQDKSGLPNDRFSAERPEGSISTLTIQRTEQRDSAMYRCASSWTGGAEETQYFGPGTRLLVL.

In its sample, this clone was seen once. This sequence joins TRBV9 and TRBJ2-4; no firm D call. CDR3 length: 14 residues. Germline CDR1 is SGDLS and CDR2 is YYNGEE. The V gene lost 0 bases and the J gene lost 4 bases, with 8 bases spanning the gap. The CDR3 DNA sequence: TGTGCCAGCAGCGTAGATGGGCAGAAAAACATTCAGTACTTC. Residues: CASSVDGQKNIQYF.

The rearrangement joins TRBV7-2 to TRBJ1-2, with a tentative D call TRBD1 (5 bases). Trimming left V 4 bases short and J 6 bases short, with 18 bases between. Germline assignment: CDR1 SGHTA and CDR2 FQGNSA. The CDR3 is 15 residues long. CDR3 protein: CASSSPFQGNHGYTF. The CDR3 DNA is TGTGCCAGCAGCTCCCCGTTTCAGGGCAACCATGGCTACACCTTC.

This rearrangement joins TRBV2 to TRBJ2-2; 11 bases are a match to TRBD1. The V and J ends lost 6 bases and 2 bases, in that order; junction bases with no gene match: 2. This CDR3 is 15 amino acids long. The germline gives CDR1 SNHLY, CDR2 FYNNEI. The CDR3 DNA reads TGTGCCAGCAGCGGACAGGGGGCTAACACCGGGGAGCTGTTTTTT. It specifies CASSGQGANTGELFF.

The CDR3 loop is CATARGDPQGVNTEAFF. The CDR3 DNA reads TGCGCCACCGCCCGTGGAGACCCTCAAGGGGTGAACACTGAAGCTTTCTTT. The chain combines TRBV10-2 with TRBJ1-1, with D possibly being TRBD1 (5 bases). Trimming stripped 10 bases from V and 0 bases from J, with 24 bases between. The germline V gene encodes CDR1 WSHSY and CDR2 SAAADI. The CDR3 totals 17 residues.

Only a few counts were recorded for this clone. The chain joins TRBV7-2 to TRBJ2-2; 8 bases are shared with TRBD1. The CDR3 spans 15 residues. V dropped 2 bases and J dropped 3; count of bases not matched to a gene: 2. Germline V gene lookup returns CDR1 SGHTA and CDR2 FQGNSA. The CDR3 DNA is TGTGCCAGCAGCTTAATGACAGGGGACACCGGGGAGCTGTTTTTT. This codes for CASSLMTGDTGELFF. Variable domain in full (rest from reference TRBV7-2 and TRBJ2-2): GAGVSQSPSNKVTEKGKDVELRCDPISGHTALYWYRQSLGQGLEFLIYFQGNSAPDKSGLPSDRFSAERTGGSVSTLTIQRTQQEDSAVYLCASSLMTGDTGELFFGEGSRLTVL.

CDR3 nucleotides: TGTGCCAGCAGCTTAGGGGCCGTACTTAATGAAAAACTGTTTTTT. It translates to CASSLGAVLNEKLFF. The chain carries TRBV7-2 and TRBJ1-4; D uncertain. Germline-derived CDR1 and CDR2 are SGHTA and FQGNSA. V shed 1 base and J shed 4 bases, with 10 bases lying between them. This CDR3 has 15 residues.

The genes are TRBV19 and TRBJ1-4; D gene ambiguous. Germline CDR1 is LNHDA and CDR2 is SQIVND (reference sequence). CDR3 length: 13 amino acids. Trimming removed 3 bases at V and 4 bases at J, with 6 bases between. CDR3 bases: TGTGCCAGTAGTATGCAGATTAATGAAAAACTGTTTTTT. Its protein product is CASSMQINEKLFF.

The rearrangement uses TRBV7-2 and TRBJ2-1, with D perhaps TRBD2 (5 bases). Germline CDR1 is SGHTA and CDR2 is FQGNSA. With 3 bases removed from V and 2 bases from J, the gap between germline ends came to 11 bases. The CDR3 totals 15 residues. The CDR3 sequence: CASSLRPGAYNEQFF. The CDR3 DNA follows: TGTGCCAGCAGCTTGCGGCCCGGGGCCTACAATGAGCAGTTCTTC.

The V call is TRBV5-5, the J call TRBJ1-2; 10 bases fit TRBD1. The germline V gene has CDR1 SGHKS and CDR2 YYEKEE (reference sequence). The CDR3 runs to 16 residues. V was clipped by 0 bases and J by 5 bases; unmatched bases: 7. Here the CDR3 DNA reads TGTGCCAGCAGCTTGGCGGGACAGGGGACTCTGTATGGCTACACCTTC. Residues: CASSLAGQGTLYGYTF.

The V gene is TRBV7-9, the J gene TRBJ2-1; 14 nucleotides align to TRBD2. Looked up from germline, CDR1 is SEHNR and CDR2 is FQNEAQ (reference sequence). This CDR3 is built from 17 residues. V shed 5 bases and J 8 bases; nucleotides not matched to a gene: 11. The CDR3, as DNA: TGTGCCAGCAGCCCAGGGACTAGCGGGAGTTGGTCCGATGAGCAGTTCTTC. This encodes CASSPGTSGSWSDEQFF.

The chain has TRBV5-6 and TRBJ2-1, with 8 bases that match TRBD2. V shed 4 bases, J shed 9 bases, and the junction held 12 bases outside the gene matches. Germline lookup yields CDR1 SGHDT and CDR2 YYEEEE. The CDR3 runs to 15 residues. DNA for the CDR3: TGTGCCAGCAGCCCTTCCCCCGGGGGGGCGGTTGAGCAGTTCTTC. It yields the protein CASSPSPGGAVEQFF.

The V gene is TRBV7-6, the J gene TRBJ2-7, with TRBD2 identical over 14 bases. V lost 4 bases and J lost 9; bases outside the gene matches: 5. Germline CDR1 reads SGHVS; CDR2 reads FNYEAQ. The CDR3 loop spans 14 amino acids. Here the CDR3 DNA reads TGTGCCAGCAGCTCGGGACTAGCGGGAGCTGGGCAGTACGTC. Translation gives CASSSGLAGAGQYV.

For this clone: One junction end disagrees with the germline gene, perhaps due to a read error. Other DNA sequences in the same sample also yield this CDR3. J is TRBJ1-1 and V is TRBV4-1; 9 positions match TRBD1. Germline CDR1 reads MGHRA; CDR2 reads YSYEKL. This CDR3 has 15 amino acids. The CDR3 DNA reads as TGCGCCAGCAGCCCAAACAGGGGGCTCGGCACTGAAGCCTTCTTT. Residues: CASSPNRGLGTEAFF.

This sequence joins TRBV5-6 and TRBJ1-6; TRBD1 agrees at 7 bases. CDR3 length equals 13 residues. CDR1 is SGHDT and CDR2 is YYEEEE in the germline V gene. Trimming took 5 bases from V and 7 from J; bases not matched to a gene: 3. The DNA for the CDR3 is TGTGCCAGCAGAACAGGGGTCAATTCACCCCTCCACTTT. This translates into CASRTGVNSPLHF.

This clone was picked up a small number of times. The chain employs TRBV6-5 and TRBJ1-2; TRBD1 matches 7 bases. Unmatched junction bases numbered 4, after V lost 4 bases and J lost 5 bases. CDR1 is MNHEY and CDR2 is SVGAGI in the germline V gene. This CDR3 is 13 amino acids long. CDR3 sequence (DNA): TGTGCCAGCAGTTCGGCAGGGGGGTATGGCTACACCTTC. It yields the protein CASSSAGGYGYTF.

The V gene is TRBV6-1, the J gene TRBJ1-1; possibly TRBD1 for D (5 bases). The CDR3 spans 14 residues. Per the germline V gene, CDR1 is MNHNS and CDR2 is SASEGT. Trimming stripped 7 bases from V and 0 bases from J, with 12 bases between. For the CDR3, the DNA is TGTGCCAGCAACGACAGATTTATGAACACTGAAGCTTTCTTT. Translation gives CASNDRFMNTEAFF.

This clone was detected a few times. The same CDR3 also results from other DNA sequences found in this sample. This chain uses TRBV7-2 with TRBJ2-1, with 10 bases aligning to TRBD2. The V gene's germline CDR1 is SGHTA and CDR2 FQGNSA. The CDR3 is 14 residues long. J was trimmed by 7 bases and V by 3 bases; bases with no gene match: 3. The CDR3 reads CASSLASGRNEQFF. As DNA, the CDR3 is TGTGCCAGCAGCTTGGCTAGCGGGAGAAATGAGCAGTTCTTC.

The V gene is TRBV7-2, the J gene TRBJ1-2, with D maybe TRBD1 (6 bases). Per germline, CDR1 SGHTA and CDR2 FQGNSA. V was trimmed by 1 base and J by 5 bases, leaving 11 bases between them. The CDR3 is made up of 14 amino acids. The CDR3 DNA is TGTGCCAGCAGCTTAGACAGGGTTGAATATGGCTACACCTTC. Translating gives CASSLDRVEYGYTF.

The chain joins TRBV27 to TRBJ2-1, with TRBD2 matching 11 bases. The CDR3 is 17 residues long. V lost 4 bases, J lost 3 bases, and 8 bases stayed unmatched. CDR1 is MNHEY and CDR2 is SMNVEV in the germline V gene (reference sequence). The CDR3 bases are TGTGCCAGCAGTTCCCGACTAGCGGGGCCCAACTACAATGAGCAGTTCTTC. Amino acids: CASSSRLAGPNYNEQFF.

This clone was seen a few times. The chain carries TRBV15 and TRBJ2-3; weak D call: TRBD1 (6 bases). This CDR3 spans 17 amino acids. In germline, CDR1 is LNHNV, CDR2 YYDKDF (reference sequence). V was trimmed by 0 bases and J by 2 bases, leaving 15 bases between them. The CDR3: CATSRDPKTGDTDTQYF. The CDR3 DNA reads as TGTGCCACCAGCAGAGATCCGAAGACAGGAGACACAGATACGCAGTATTTT.

This clone was counted between two and nine times. V and J are TRBV27 and TRBJ2-3, with a tentative D call TRBD1 (6 bases). Germline V gene lookup returns CDR1 MNHEY and CDR2 SMNVEV (reference sequence). The CDR3 is made up of 14 amino acids. V was pared by 2 bases and J by 0 bases, with 6 bases between. CDR3 in amino acids: CASSLRGSTDTQYF. The CDR3 DNA follows: TGTGCCAGCAGTTTAAGGGGGAGCACAGATACGCAGTATTTT.

Only a few counts were recorded for this clone. The V call is TRBV30, the J call TRBJ2-5; the match to TRBD1 covers 9 bases. CDR1 is GTSNPN and CDR2 is SVGIG in the germline V gene (reference sequence). The V and J ends lost 0 bases and 5 bases, in that order; junction bases with no gene match: 4. CDR3 length: 14 amino acids. The CDR3 reads CAWSVGTGRETQYF. In DNA form, the CDR3 reads TGTGCCTGGAGTGTAGGGACAGGGCGGGAGACCCAGTACTTC.

V gene TRBV5-1 combines with J gene TRBJ2-7; D is possibly TRBD2 (7 bases). Trimming left V 0 bases short and J 5 bases short, with 12 bases between. CDR1 is SGHRS, CDR2 YFSETQ, per germline. This CDR3 has 14 residues. CDR3 nucleotides: TGCGCCAGCAGCTTGGGGGAGGGGGGGAACGAGCAGTACTTC. Translating gives CASSLGEGGNEQYF.

V is TRBV7-2 and J is TRBJ1-2; 7 nucleotides line up with TRBD1. Germline V gives CDR1 SGHTA, CDR2 FQGNSA. CDR3 size: 15 residues. After removal of 3 bases from V and 1 base from J, the junction contained 5 bases not matched to a gene. The CDR3, as DNA: TGTGCCAGCAGCTTTACAGGGGTTTATAACTATGGCTACACCTTC. Residues: CASSFTGVYNYGYTF.

The chain links TRBV6-6 to TRBJ2-7; possibly TRBD1 for D (5 bases). This CDR3 has 14 residues. Germline V lookup: CDR1 MNHNY, CDR2 SVGAGI (reference sequence). V lost 6 bases and J lost 1, with 13 bases in between. CDR3 region: CASRYSTDSYEQYF. The CDR3 DNA sequence: TGTGCCAGCAGGTATTCGACAGATTCCTACGAGCAGTACTTC.

This clone occurred once. The chain combines TRBV18 with TRBJ1-1; tentative D call: TRBD1 (5 bases). Germline CDR1 reads KGHSH; CDR2 reads LQKENI. This CDR3 contains 14 residues. Deletions cut 5 bases from V and 1 base from J, with 11 bases between. As DNA, the CDR3 is TGTGCCAGCTCAGGGCCGACAGAGAACACTGAAGCTTTCTTT. Translation: CASSGPTENTEAFF.

This chain uses TRBV29-1 with TRBJ2-4; D might be TRBD1 (6 bases). Trimming took off 5 bases at V and 1 base at J, with 6 bases between the two ends. The CDR3 covers 12 residues. The germline gives CDR1 SQVTM, CDR2 ANQGSEA. CDR3: CSVQGAKNIQYF. The DNA for the CDR3 is TGCAGCGTTCAGGGGGCCAAAAACATTCAGTACTTC.

The chain combines TRBV7-2 with TRBJ1-2; the match to TRBD1 covers 8 bases. Germline lookup yields CDR1 SGHTA and CDR2 FQGNSA. Losses at the gene ends were 2 bases for V and 7 bases for J; bases not matched to a gene: 9. The CDR3 consists of 15 residues. In DNA form, the CDR3 reads TGTGCCAGCAGCTTATCAATGCAGGGGGCCGGTGGCTACACCTTC. Encoded protein: CASSLSMQGAGGYTF.

This clone was picked up a small number of times. The chain uses TRBV4-2 and TRBJ2-3; TRBD2 agrees at 10 bases. V dropped 2 bases and J dropped 1; count of bases not matched to a gene: 3. Looked up from germline, CDR1 is LGHNA and CDR2 is YNFKEQ. The CDR3 length is 16 residues. The CDR3 DNA reads as TGTGCCAGCAGCCAACCTGGACTAGCGGGCACAGATACGCAGTATTTT. Translation gives CASSQPGLAGTDTQYF.

V usage is TRBV11-3 and J usage is TRBJ2-4, with 12 bases aligning to TRBD2. The junction had 8 bases not matched to a gene; V was cut back by 5 bases and J by 0 bases. The CDR3 loop spans 18 amino acids. Germline CDR1 and CDR2: SGHNT and YENEEA. The CDR3 protein is CASSPKTSGGAAKNIQYF. CDR3 DNA sequence: TGTGCCAGCAGCCCTAAGACTAGCGGGGGAGCAGCCAAAAACATTCAGTACTTC.